The 7 T cell receptor beta chains in this list originate from one sample, sequenced in a study of T-cell memory formation after mild COVID-19. MiXCR, applied by TCRdb to the 5' RACE reads, yields one record per CDR3 protein. The table has 450,000 or so distinct CDR3 sequences, 20% to 25% seen once. The sequenced sample consisted of PBMCs or a T cell subset sorted from them (not recorded which). The receptors originated from an adult woman who had mild COVID-19 (a few samples of this study predate the infection). Cell type and time point are not known.

This rearrangement joins TRBV11-2 to TRBJ2-2; TRBD2 matches 8 bases. The CDR3 loop spans 15 amino acids. Germline trimming cut 4 bases from V and 5 bases from J; bases unmatched to any gene: 6. Germline V gene data show CDR1 as SGHAT and CDR2 as FQNNGV. The CDR3 bases are TGTGCCAGCAGCTCGAGACTAGCGTCAACCGGGGAGCTGTTTTTT. Translated: CASSSRLASTGELFF.

The chain joins TRBV5-1 to TRBJ2-7; 8 nucleotides match TRBD2. Unmatched junction bases numbered 3, after V lost 3 bases and J lost 1 base. This CDR3 has 14 amino acids. The V gene's germline CDR1 is SGHRS and CDR2 YFSETQ. CDR3 amino acids: CASSWGTSSYEQYF. The CDR3 region has the DNA TGCGCCAGCAGCTGGGGGACTAGTTCCTACGAGCAGTACTTC.

The chain carries TRBV9 and TRBJ2-1; TRBD2 matches at 11 bases. Germline CDR1 is SGDLS and CDR2 is YYNGEE. The CDR3 extends over 16 amino acids. J lost 9 bases, V lost 4 bases, and 12 bases had no gene match. The CDR3 is CASSPLAGGQGGEQFF. CDR3 coding DNA: TGTGCCAGCAGCCCCCTAGCGGGGGGCCAGGGGGGTGAGCAGTTCTTC.

Only a few counts were recorded for this clonotype. V gene TRBV11-2 combines with J gene TRBJ2-1, with unresolved D. V was shortened by 3 bases and J by 2 bases, with 11 bases between the two germline ends. The CDR3 is made up of 15 amino acids. Germline CDR1 reads SGHAT; CDR2 reads FQNNGV. CDR3 sequence reads: CASSFSRDAYNEQFF. CDR3 coding DNA: TGTGCCAGCAGCTTCTCTAGAGATGCCTACAATGAGCAGTTCTTC.

The chain is built from TRBV7-9 and TRBJ1-1; D gene uncertain. V lost 1 base, J lost 11 bases, and 11 bases lay in between. The V gene's germline CDR1 is SEHNR and CDR2 FQNEAQ (reference sequence). The CDR3 is made up of 12 amino acids. The CDR3 nucleotides read TGTGCCAGCAGCTTAGGCCAACCGAGGGCTTTCTTT. This gives the protein CASSLGQPRAFF.

The chain couples TRBV6-5 to TRBJ1-1; D gene unclear. The CDR3 is 12 residues long. V was shortened by 2 bases and J by 8 bases, with 9 bases between the two germline ends. Germline CDR1 and CDR2: MNHEY and SVGAGI. The CDR3 sequence is CASSYGESEAFF. For the CDR3, the DNA is TGTGCCAGCAGTTACGGAGAGTCAGAAGCTTTCTTT.

The table lists this clonotype with a count of one. The chain recombines TRBV12-3 or TRBV12-4 with TRBJ1-1; 8 bases align to TRBD1. The V gene end was trimmed by 7 bases and the J gene end by 4 bases; junction bases not matched to a gene: 2. There are 12 residues in the CDR3. The CDR3 DNA is TGTGCCAGCAACAGGGGGGCCACTGAAGCTTTCTTT. Its translation: CASNRGATEAFF.